The 18 T cell receptor beta chains below come from one sample, sequenced in a study of T cell repertoires in aging, cancer and after chemotherapy. The template was genomic DNA from peripheral blood, not RNA. Rearranged V-D-J TRB sequences were amplified with a mixed TRB-A/B primer pool. TCRdb re-analysed the multiplex PCR reads in MiXCR, keeping a single row per CDR3 protein. This table holds 4,000 or so distinct CDR3 sequences, about 31% found once. Sequenced sample: blood. Every receptor here comes from a human donor in good health.

The table lists this clonotype with a few counts. The gene calls are TRBV7-9 and TRBJ2-1; possible D gene TRBD2, 5 bases. CDR1 is SEHNR, CDR2 FQNEAQ, per germline (reference sequence). The CDR3 sequence is 16 residues long. Trimming removed 3 bases at V and 6 bases at J, with 18 bases between. The CDR3 DNA reads TGTGCCAGCAGCTTTCGGGAAGGCTTAAAGGGCAATGAGCAGTTCTTC. It specifies CASSFREGLKGNEQFF.

This clonotype qualifies as medium-sized. This chain connects TRBV19 to TRBJ2-7; TRBD2 matches 8 bases. Germline-derived CDR1 and CDR2 are LNHDA and SQIVND (reference sequence). This CDR3 contains 15 residues. V was pared by 5 bases and J by 6 bases, with 12 bases of the junction left unmatched. The CDR3: CASSLLAGLNPEQYF. DNA of the CDR3: TGTGCCAGTAGTCTCTTAGCGGGATTAAATCCCGAGCAGTACTTC.

The J gene is TRBJ1-5, the V gene TRBV20-1, with no clear D. The CDR3 contains 13 residues. V was clipped by 3 bases and J by 5 bases, with 11 bases between them. Germline V gives CDR1 DFQATT, CDR2 SNEGSKA (reference sequence). In nucleotides, the CDR3 is TGCAGTGCTAGCCCCGGCTGGGATCAGCCCCAGCATTTT. As protein: CSASPGWDQPQHF.

The chain carries TRBV11-2 and TRBJ1-5; 9 nucleotides agree with TRBD1. Unmatched junction bases numbered 7, after V lost 5 bases and J lost 2 bases. The CDR3 loop spans 16 amino acids. Germline CDR1 SGHAT, CDR2 FQNNGV. The chain's CDR3 is CASSPGQGPGNQPQHF. The CDR3 DNA sequence: TGTGCCAGCAGCCCGGGACAGGGACCGGGCAATCAGCCCCAGCATTTT.

A few counts support this clonotype. The chain is built from TRBV10-3 and TRBJ2-5, with 13 bases identical to TRBD2. Per germline, CDR1 ENHRY and CDR2 SYGVKD. After removal of 8 bases from V and 4 bases from J, the junction contained 1 base not matched to a gene. This CDR3 is 13 amino acids long. This chain's CDR3 is CAIGTSGTETQYF. Here the CDR3 DNA reads TGTGCCATCGGGACTAGCGGGACAGAGACCCAGTACTTC.

This clonotype is deemed large. The chain uses TRBV30 and TRBJ2-7, with 9 bases fitting TRBD2. Germline-derived CDR1 and CDR2 are GTSNPN and SVGIG (reference sequence). Trimming removed 3 bases from V and 2 bases from J; junction bases left unmatched: 5. CDR3 length: 14 amino acids. CDR3 amino acids: CAWREASGTYEQYF. The CDR3 bases are TGTGCCTGGAGAGAGGCTAGCGGGACCTACGAGCAGTACTTC.

The chain carries TRBV12-3 or TRBV12-4 and TRBJ2-6, with TRBD1 matching 11 bases. The V gene end was trimmed by 5 bases and the J gene end by 0 bases; junction bases not matched to a gene: 18. The CDR3 is made up of 22 amino acids. CDR3 DNA sequence: TGTGCCAGCAGTCCATCAAGGGGGGGACAGGGGGTGGACCTCTCTGGGGCCAACGTCCTGACTTTC. Its translation is CASSPSRGGQGVDLSGANVLTF.

By share, this clonotype ranks as medium-sized. This chain joins TRBV6-5 and TRBJ2-1; the match to TRBD1 covers 8 bases. Germline values: CDR1 MNHEY, CDR2 SVGAGI. The CDR3 is 17 residues long. Trimming at V came to 6 bases and at J to 0 bases, leaving 10 bases not matched to a gene. CDR3 protein: CASRLTGGDSSYNEQFF. The CDR3 coding sequence is TGTGCCAGCAGGTTAACAGGGGGTGACAGCTCCTACAATGAGCAGTTCTTC.

The chain combines TRBV27 with TRBJ1-1; 7 nucleotides align to TRBD1. V shed 5 bases and J 1 base; nucleotides not matched to a gene: 10. Germline CDR1 reads MNHEY; CDR2 reads SMNVEV (reference sequence). The CDR3 totals 16 residues. The CDR3 here is CASSQTAGQPNTEAFF. In DNA, the CDR3 is TGTGCCAGCAGTCAAACCGCGGGACAGCCGAACACTGAAGCTTTCTTT.

This clonotype is medium-sized (0.01 to 0.1%) by share. This chain joins TRBV6-1 and TRBJ2-1; TRBD1 aligns across 11 bases. V gave up 7 bases and J gave up 6 bases; unmatched junction bases: 8. Germline V gene sequence: CDR1 MNHNS, CDR2 SASEGT. The CDR3 sequence is 15 residues long. CDR3 bases: TGTGCCAGCATCCCATGGGACAGGGGGAGCAATGAGCAGTTCTTC. Translating it yields CASIPWDRGSNEQFF.

This clonotype was seen only a few times. The rearrangement links TRBV27 to TRBJ2-4; D might be TRBD1 (7 bases). Germline V CDR1 and CDR2: MNHEY, SMNVEV (reference sequence). V was shortened by 2 bases and J by 6 bases, with 14 bases between the two germline ends. CDR3 length: 15 residues. CDR3 DNA sequence: TGTGCCAGCAGTTTAGATACAGGGGAGGCAAACATTCAGTACTTC. Protein sequence: CASSLDTGEANIQYF.

The chain joins TRBV20-1 to TRBJ1-2; maybe TRBD1 (5 bases). V dropped 3 bases and J dropped 2 bases, with 7 bases sitting between them. Germline CDR1 reads DFQATT; CDR2 reads SNEGSKA (reference sequence). The length of the CDR3 is 12 residues. CDR3 in DNA: TGCAGTGCTAGGCAGGGCAACTATGGCTACACCTTC. It translates to CSARQGNYGYTF.

This rearrangement joins TRBV27 to TRBJ2-5; TRBD2 matches at 8 bases. With 6 bases clipped from V and 1 base from J, the junction kept 4 bases outside the gene matches. The CDR3 length is 14 residues. Germline V gives CDR1 MNHEY, CDR2 SMNVEV (reference sequence). CDR3 loop: CASSPGTSQETQYF. The DNA of the CDR3 is TGTGCCAGCAGCCCCGGGACTAGCCAAGAGACCCAGTACTTC.

The genes are TRBV6-1 and TRBJ1-5; possibly TRBD1 for D (6 bases). The CDR3 is 13 amino acids. V dropped 8 bases and J dropped 4 bases, with 12 bases sitting between them. Germline assignment: CDR1 MNHNS and CDR2 SASEGT. The CDR3 region has the DNA TGTGCCAGCGATAGGGGGGCGAATCAGCCCCAGCATTTT. Amino acids: CASDRGANQPQHF.

The chain joins TRBV20-1 to TRBJ2-5, with 11 nucleotides matching TRBD2. This CDR3 has 13 residues. Trimming cost V 5 bases and J 4 bases; bases outside gene matches: 3. The germline V gene has CDR1 DFQATT and CDR2 SNEGSKA (reference sequence). The CDR3 nucleotides are TGCAGTGCTCTACTAGCGGGAGTAGAGACCCAGTACTTC. Translating gives CSALLAGVETQYF.

A word on this clonotype: Since a much larger clone is just one base distant, this may be a read error. CDR3 residues: CASSLSRTQKTKYF. The CDR3 region has the DNA TGTGCCAGCAGTTTGTCTAGAACCCAAAAGACCAAGTACTTC. The chain couples TRBV27 to TRBJ2-5; D ambiguous. Germline V lookup: CDR1 MNHEY, CDR2 SMNVEV (reference sequence). The CDR3 runs 14 residues.

Relative to its sample, this clonotype is medium-sized. J is TRBJ2-3 and V is TRBV6-1, with 13 bases matching TRBD2. The V gene end was trimmed by 7 bases and the J gene end by 2 bases; junction bases not matched to a gene: 15. This CDR3 has 19 residues. The V gene's germline CDR1 is MNHNS and CDR2 SASEGT. The CDR3 nucleotides are TGTGCCAGCACCTCGGGGGGACTAGCGGGACTCGGCTTCACAGATACGCAGTATTTT. Translation: CASTSGGLAGLGFTDTQYF.

This clonotype is deemed medium-sized (0.01 to 0.1%). V gene TRBV18 combines with J gene TRBJ2-7; D gene unclear. CDR1 KGHSH and CDR2 LQKENI come from the germline V gene. The CDR3 loop spans 15 amino acids. Trimming shortened V by 5 bases and J by 2 bases, and 16 bases separated the two germline ends. The DNA for the CDR3 is TGTGCCAGCTCAACAAATACCCTTTACGCCTACGAGCAGTACTTC. Translating it yields CASSTNTLYAYEQYF.